Presented here are 9 T cell receptor beta chains from one specimen sequenced in a study of cytomegalovirus exposure and HLA in healthy donors. The primer mix had 60 Vbeta and 13 Jbeta primers. The method was immunoSEQ multiplex PCR; TCRdb's version includes in-frame clones alone and lacks a portion of them. Here the sample spans about 140,000 clones, about 76% being singletons. Sequenced: PBMCs. These receptors came from a woman in her thirties or forties in good health and CMV-seronegative.

This sequence joins TRBV5-6 and TRBJ2-1; possibly TRBD1 for D (6 bases). CDR3 size: 13 residues. From germline, CDR1 is SGHDT and CDR2 YYEEEE. The V end lost 4 bases, the J end lost 12 bases, and 17 bases lay between the germline ends. The CDR3 coding sequence is TGTGCCAGCAGCCCCGGACCGCAGGGGTGGCAGTTCTTC. Its translation is CASSPGPQGWQFF.

V and J are TRBV5-1 and TRBJ2-2, with 9 bases that match TRBD2. The CDR3 contains 18 residues. The J segment lost 4 bases and the V segment lost 3 bases, leaving 13 bases of the junction unmatched. CDR1 is SGHRS, CDR2 YFSETQ, per germline. DNA of the CDR3: TGCGCCAGCAGCTCGCTGGCACTAGCGGGCGGGGCCACCGGGGAGCTGTTTTTT. The encoded protein is CASSSLALAGGATGELFF.

This rearrangement joins TRBV27 to TRBJ2-1, with D tentatively TRBD2 (6 bases). Germline CDR1 and CDR2: MNHEY and SMNVEV (reference sequence). V lost 3 bases and J 9 bases, leaving 18 bases between the germline ends. The CDR3 loop spans 15 amino acids. CDR3 amino acids: CASSFSGLVSGEQFF. The CDR3 DNA reads as TGTGCCAGCAGTTTTTCGGGACTCGTTTCGGGTGAGCAGTTCTTC.

Here the CDR3 DNA reads TGTGCCAGCTCACCACGCCCAGGGGCCGACACTGAAGCTTTCTTT. As protein: CASSPRPGADTEAFF. V usage is TRBV18 and J usage is TRBJ1-1; a weak D match, TRBD1 (6 bases). Germline CDR1 KGHSH, CDR2 LQKENI. CDR3 length: 15 amino acids. Trimming took 1 base from V and 3 from J, leaving 12 bases between them.

This chain links TRBV2 with TRBJ1-3; 9 positions agree with TRBD1. This CDR3 region has 16 residues. The trim removed 5 bases at V and 9 bases at J, leaving 14 bases unmatched. CDR1 is SNHLY and CDR2 is FYNNEI in the germline V gene. The CDR3 loop is CASSLHPGQGGGTIYF. In DNA form, the CDR3 reads TGTGCCAGCAGTCTACACCCGGGACAGGGAGGCGGCACCATATATTTT.

The chain employs TRBV5-6 and TRBJ1-4, with 8 bases that match TRBD1. Germline trimming cut 4 bases from V and 5 bases from J; bases unmatched to any gene: 7. Germline V gene sequence: CDR1 SGHDT, CDR2 YYEEEE. This CDR3 spans 15 amino acids. The CDR3 region is CASSLLDRGNEKLFF. Written as DNA, the CDR3 is TGTGCCAGCAGCCTCCTAGACAGGGGAAATGAAAAACTGTTTTTT.

The rearrangement links TRBV5-1 to TRBJ1-1, with TRBD1 identical over 7 bases. V lost 0 bases and J lost 1; bases outside the gene matches: 3. CDR1 is SGHRS and CDR2 is YFSETQ in the germline V gene. The CDR3 has 15 residues. The CDR3, as DNA: TGCGCCAGCAGCTTGGAGTACAGGGGGAACACTGAAGCTTTCTTT. This translates into CASSLEYRGNTEAFF.

The chain links TRBV7-8 to TRBJ2-5; 8 positions match TRBD1. Germline V gene sequence: CDR1 SGHVS, CDR2 FQNEAQ. CDR3 length equals 16 residues. After removal of 5 bases from V and 7 bases from J, the junction contained 15 bases not matched to a gene. The CDR3 DNA sequence: TGTGCCAGCAGCCCCCACCGGGACAGGCCTGAGGGGACCCAGTACTTC. This gives the protein CASSPHRDRPEGTQYF.

In this sample, this clone turned up once. This chain joins TRBV6-5 and TRBJ2-7, with a weak D call TRBD1 (5 bases). In germline, CDR1 is MNHEY, CDR2 SVGAGI. This CDR3 is 14 amino acids long. Trimming stripped 6 bases from V and 2 bases from J, with 14 bases between. The CDR3, as DNA: TGTGCCAGCAGACTTTCCGGACACACCTACGAGCAGTACTTC. Its translation: CASRLSGHTYEQYF.